One TCR beta chain is described in this entry. What it recognizes is unknown. The record originates from a study of high-grade serous ovarian cancer treatment subgroups. Unmatched junction bases numbered 9, after V lost 10 bases and J lost 2 bases. Germline CDR1 is MNHEY and CDR2 is SVGAGI. CDR3 length: 14 residues. The tumor samples were collected prior to definitive surgery or chemotherapy. The table came from immunoSEQ multiplex PCR; TCRdb's copy has only in-frame clones and leaves some out. The table includes roughly 4,500 clones, about 70% detected once. Study outcomes and limitations: Bulk tumor TCR sequencing gave no spatial information. Different patients shared almost no repertoire; same-patient tumors shared roughly 0.11 to 0.8. TCR clonal relatedness correlated positively with neoantigen level.

The sequenced material came from tumor tissue. This receptor was obtained from a human donor with high-grade serous ovarian cancer. This chain links TRBV6-5 with TRBJ1-1; 8 bases match TRBD1. This CDR3 is CAIWDRRGNTEAFF. Here the CDR3 DNA reads TGTGCCATATGGGACAGGCGGGGAAACACTGAAGCTTTCTTT.